Listed here is a single TCR beta chain. The sample is drawn from a study of monozygotic twins with inflammatory bowel disease. From whole blood, total RNA was isolated without any sorting of T cells. The CDR3 runs to 14 residues. The germline V gene encodes CDR1 DFQATT and CDR2 SNEGSKA (reference sequence). TCRdb reprocessed the 5' RACE reads and stores each CDR3 protein as one record, lacking DNA. The sample includes 300,000 to 400,000 distinct CDR3 sequences. The rearrangement links TRBV20-1 to TRBJ2-3; TCRdb gives TRBD2 as the D gene, but with no DNA this cannot be confirmed. The sequence was obtained from a human donor with ulcerative colitis or Crohn's disease, or a healthy co-twin of an affected twin (not recorded which). The sample was blood. The CDR3 sequence is CSARRAGSTDTQYF.